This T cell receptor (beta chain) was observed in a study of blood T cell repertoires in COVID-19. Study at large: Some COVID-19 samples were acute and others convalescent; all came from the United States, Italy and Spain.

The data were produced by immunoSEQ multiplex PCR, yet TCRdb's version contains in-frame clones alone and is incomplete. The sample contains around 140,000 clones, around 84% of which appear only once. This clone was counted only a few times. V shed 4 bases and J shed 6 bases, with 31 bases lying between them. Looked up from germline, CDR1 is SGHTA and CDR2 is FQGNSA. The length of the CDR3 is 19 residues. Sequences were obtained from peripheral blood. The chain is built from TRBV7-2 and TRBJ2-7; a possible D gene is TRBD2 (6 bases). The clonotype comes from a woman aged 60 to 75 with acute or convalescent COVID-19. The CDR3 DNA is TGTGCCAGCAGCTCTCGGGACTTGTTTTCATTAACTCTACGTGGCGAGCAGTACTTC. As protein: CASSSRDLFSLTLRGEQYF.